A single T cell receptor beta chain is shown here with its context. This may be a read error, as it is one base from a much larger clone. No DNA is shown, since the ends of the CDR3 on it are uncertain; the CDR3 is the one TCRdb lists. Germline lookup yields CDR1 MNHEY and CDR2 SMNVEV (reference sequence). The CDR3 is 15 amino acids long, termini counted. The data were taken from a study of Graves' ophthalmopathy and Graves' hyperthyroidism. Study at large: Specimen type is peripheral blood, obtained at initial diagnosis before any treatment.

Transcripts of RNA were the source for amplifying TCR beta CDR3 regions. RT-PCR in the first round used HTBI primers; a second-round multiplex PCR followed. TCRdb analysed the multiplex PCR reads with MiXCR anew, one entry per CDR3 protein. The sample lists 45,000 to 60,000 distinct CDR3 sequences; less than 55% were seen once. Sequenced sample: peripheral blood. The sequence came from an adult woman with Graves' ophthalmopathy. This chain joins TRBV27 and TRBJ2-7; the table gives TRBD1 as D, unverified against the DNA. This CDR3 is CASTPVGLGAYERYF.